This TCR beta chain is from a study of blood T cell repertoires in COVID-19. Study as a whole: Acute and convalescent COVID-19 specimens originated in the United States, Italy and Spain. Sample material is recorded as cDNA or gDNA derived from T cells, B-cell-depleted T cells, or PBMCs.

Authors' data handling: Nucleated cell counts were estimated from reference gene primer amplification. Measured with immunoSEQ multiplex PCR; TCRdb has only the in-frame clones, and not every one. V and J calls and clone size are copied from that table; D and trimming were computed from the DNA. Of tens of thousands of clones listed, under 70% were seen once; the top ten hold just under 9%. This CDR3 spans 13 amino acids. Germline-derived CDR1 and CDR2 are ENHRY and SYGVKD. Trimming pared 3 bases from V and 3 bases from J, leaving 5 bases between. The chain combines TRBV10-3 with TRBJ1-4; D gene ambiguous. The sequence was obtained from a woman in her sixties or seventies with acute or convalescent COVID-19. The sample consisted of peripheral blood. For the CDR3, the DNA is TGTGCCATCAGTGACGGTGCTAATGAAAAACTGTTTTTT. Amino acids: CAISDGANEKLFF.